One and the same sample provided the 3 T cell receptor beta chains below, sequenced in a study of blood T cell repertoires in COVID-19. Using immunoSEQ multiplex PCR, the repertoire was profiled, and TCRdb retains in-frame clones only, with some absent. Altogether fewer than 250,000 clones are present, 80% to 90% being singletons, with the ten largest covering roughly 2.9%. Sequencing was carried out using peripheral blood. The receptor set was obtained from a man aged 50-59 years with active or convalescent COVID-19.

This chain joins TRBV7-9 and TRBJ2-2; the D gene is possibly TRBD2 (6 bases). Germline loops: CDR1 SEHNR, CDR2 FQNEAQ (reference sequence). This CDR3 comprises 17 residues. V lost 7 bases, J lost 5 bases, and 23 bases lay in between. CDR3 sequence: CASTLGSGGARTGELFF. The CDR3 nucleotides are TGTGCCAGCACCCTCGGTTCCGGAGGGGCGAGGACCGGGGAGCTGTTTTTT.

The CDR3 reads CASSLGLAGGQDTQYF. The CDR3, as DNA: TGTGCCAGCAGTCTGGGACTAGCGGGGGGGCAAGATACGCAGTATTTT. J is TRBJ2-3 and V is TRBV27, with 16 bases that match TRBD2. The germline CDR1 and CDR2 sequences are MNHEY and SMNVEV (reference sequence). Unmatched junction bases numbered 4, after V lost 5 bases and J lost 5 bases. The CDR3 has 16 amino acids.

The chain recombines TRBV28 with TRBJ2-7, with no clear D. CDR3 length equals 12 residues. Germline CDR1 reads MDHEN; CDR2 reads SYDVKM. Trimming removed 2 bases from V and 4 bases from J, with 6 bases in between. CDR3 sequence reads: CASSLNLYEQYF. The CDR3 region has the DNA TGTGCCAGCAGTTTAAATTTATACGAGCAGTACTTC.